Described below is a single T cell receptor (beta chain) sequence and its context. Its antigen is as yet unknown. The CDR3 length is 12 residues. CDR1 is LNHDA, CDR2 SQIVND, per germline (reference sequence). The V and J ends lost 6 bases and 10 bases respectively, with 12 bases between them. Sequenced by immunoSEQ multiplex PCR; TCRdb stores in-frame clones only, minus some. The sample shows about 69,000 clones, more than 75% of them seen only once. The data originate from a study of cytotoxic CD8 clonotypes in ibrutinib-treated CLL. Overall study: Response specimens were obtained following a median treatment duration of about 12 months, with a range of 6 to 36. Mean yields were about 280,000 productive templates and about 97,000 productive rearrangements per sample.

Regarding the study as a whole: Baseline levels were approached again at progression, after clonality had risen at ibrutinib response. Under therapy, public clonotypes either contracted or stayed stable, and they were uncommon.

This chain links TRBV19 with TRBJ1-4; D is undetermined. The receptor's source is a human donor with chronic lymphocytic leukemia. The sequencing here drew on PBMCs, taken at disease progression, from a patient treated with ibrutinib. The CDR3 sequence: CASSDPGGKLFF. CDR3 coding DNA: TGTGCCAGTAGCGACCCGGGAGGAAAACTGTTTTTT.